The 30 T cell receptor beta chains below were found in one sample sequenced in a study of blood T cell repertoires in COVID-19. Sequencing used immunoSEQ multiplex PCR; TCRdb keeps in-frame clones, though not all of them. This table has approximately 200,000 clones, 86% appearing once. The source material was PBMCs or T cells enriched from blood (not recorded which). The receptors shown here come from a woman in her twenties or thirties who had been exposed to COVID-19.

This clone was detected only once. V gene TRBV11-2 combines with J gene TRBJ2-7, with 7 bases identical to TRBD1. Per the germline V gene, CDR1 is SGHAT and CDR2 is FQNNGV. The length of the CDR3 is 14 residues. V shed 5 bases and J 1 base; nucleotides not matched to a gene: 5. The CDR3 DNA follows: TGTGCCAGCAGCGGACAGGCAGGTTCCTACGAGCAGTACTTC. Translated, it gives CASSGQAGSYEQYF.

The chain couples TRBV7-3 to TRBJ2-2, with TRBD2 as a possible D gene (5 bases). V was trimmed by 2 bases and J by 6 bases, leaving 10 bases between them. The CDR3 sequence is 14 residues long. CDR1 is SGHTA, CDR2 FQGTGA, per germline. The CDR3 region is CASSLVERAGELFF. The CDR3 DNA reads TGTGCCAGCAGCTTAGTTGAGAGGGCCGGGGAGCTGTTTTTT.

The rearrangement links TRBV3-1 (or the pseudogene TRBV3-2) to TRBJ2-1; 8 positions agree with TRBD1. The germline V gene has CDR1 LGHDT and CDR2 YNNKEL (reference sequence). The CDR3 is made up of 14 amino acids. With 4 bases clipped from V and 9 bases from J, the junction kept 8 bases outside the gene matches. CDR3 DNA sequence: TGTGCCAGCAGCCCCGCAGGGGGCCCGGGTGAGCAGTTCTTC. It translates to CASSPAGGPGEQFF.

The rearrangement uses TRBV5-4 and TRBJ1-1; tentatively, D is TRBD1 (6 bases). V was pared by 1 base and J by 5 bases, with 12 bases between. Germline loops: CDR1 SGHNT, CDR2 YYREEE (reference sequence). The length of the CDR3 is 14 residues. The CDR3 bases are TGTGCCAGCAGCTTGTACAGGGAGAAGACTGAAGCTTTCTTT. Translation: CASSLYREKTEAFF.

The J gene is TRBJ1-4, the V gene TRBV2, with 11 bases matching TRBD1. Germline trimming cut 6 bases from V and 7 bases from J; bases unmatched to any gene: 7. The CDR3 consists of 15 residues. CDR1 SNHLY and CDR2 FYNNEI come from the germline V gene. The chain's CDR3 is CASRRTGGIGEKLFF. The CDR3 DNA sequence: TGTGCCAGCAGACGGACAGGGGGCATTGGTGAAAAACTGTTTTTT.

The genes are TRBV6-2 or TRBV6-3 and TRBJ2-5, with TRBD2 identical over 10 bases. This CDR3 comprises 16 residues. V shed 2 bases, J shed 4 bases, and the junction held 7 bases outside the gene matches. Germline values: CDR1 MNHEY, CDR2 SVGEGT. The CDR3 DNA follows: TGTGCCAGCAGTTACGTTACTAGCGGGGTGTCAGAGACCCAGTACTTC. Its protein is CASSYVTSGVSETQYF.

The chain employs TRBV19 and TRBJ2-6, with a weak D call TRBD2 (6 bases). The CDR3 totals 19 residues. Trimming took 1 base from V and 0 from J, leaving 16 bases between them. Germline V gives CDR1 LNHDA, CDR2 SQIVND (reference sequence). CDR3 nucleotide sequence: TGTGCCAGTAGTATAGGGACCGGGACTGCCGGCTCTGGGGCCAACGTCCTGACTTTC. Its translation is CASSIGTGTAGSGANVLTF.

This chain uses TRBV7-6 with TRBJ1-1, with TRBD1 as a possible D gene (6 bases). Germline lookup yields CDR1 SGHVS and CDR2 FNYEAQ. Trimming left V 5 bases short and J 1 base short, with 8 bases between. The CDR3 is 13 amino acids. The CDR3 region is CASSLQGNTEAFF. CDR3 DNA: TGTGCCAGCAGCCTACAGGGGAACACTGAAGCTTTCTTT.

The V call is TRBV11-2, the J call TRBJ2-3; 10 bases align to TRBD2. The CDR3 has 17 residues. Germline V gene data show CDR1 as SGHAT and CDR2 as FQNNGV. The V segment lost 1 base and the J segment 0 bases; nucleotides outside the gene matches: 4. CDR3 DNA sequence: TGTGCCAGCAGCTTAGGACCACTAGCGGGGAGCACAGATACGCAGTATTTT. This sequence encodes CASSLGPLAGSTDTQYF.

The V and J genes are TRBV12-3 or TRBV12-4 and TRBJ1-3; D possibly corresponds to TRBD1 (5 bases). The CDR3 totals 13 residues. With 6 bases removed from V and 7 bases from J, the gap between germline ends came to 13 bases. In DNA, the CDR3 is TGTGCCAGCAGGACAGCGGGGGGTAACACCATATATTTT. It translates to CASRTAGGNTIYF.

The chain carries TRBV6-5 and TRBJ1-1; D unclear. Germline V gene lookup returns CDR1 MNHEY and CDR2 SVGAGI. This CDR3 region has 16 residues. V was trimmed by 0 bases and J by 0 bases, leaving 11 bases between them. This CDR3 reads CASSYSGRMMNTEAFF. CDR3 nucleotides: TGTGCCAGCAGTTACTCGGGCAGGATGATGAACACTGAAGCTTTCTTT.

The V gene is TRBV2, the J gene TRBJ2-2; D gene unclear. Per germline, CDR1 SNHLY and CDR2 FYNNEI. The V end lost 6 bases, the J end lost 3 bases, and 8 bases lay between the germline ends. The CDR3 extends over 13 amino acids. CDR3 protein: CASRKLDTGELFF. CDR3 nucleotide sequence: TGTGCCAGCAGGAAGCTAGACACCGGGGAGCTGTTTTTT.

The chain employs TRBV12-3 or TRBV12-4 and TRBJ1-2, with D possibly matching TRBD1 (5 bases). Trimming took 8 bases from V and 4 from J, leaving 14 bases between them. This CDR3 comprises 13 residues. CDR3 region: CASGLGGVYGYTF. DNA of the CDR3: TGTGCCAGCGGCCTCGGGGGGGTCTATGGCTACACCTTC.

The chain recombines TRBV27 with TRBJ1-5; 9 positions agree with TRBD1. This CDR3 is 15 amino acids long. V lost 4 bases, J lost 2 bases, and 3 bases stayed unmatched. CDR1 is MNHEY, CDR2 SMNVEV, per germline (reference sequence). The CDR3 DNA is TGTGCCAGCAGTTACAGGGGGCTAGGCAATCAGCCCCAGCATTTT. Protein product: CASSYRGLGNQPQHF.

In this sample, this clone turned up once. The same CDR3 can be traced to other DNA sequences in this sample. J is TRBJ1-5 and V is TRBV29-1; unclear D gene. With 4 bases removed from V and 0 bases from J, the gap between germline ends came to 7 bases. There are 13 residues in the CDR3. In germline, CDR1 is SQVTM, CDR2 ANQGSEA. This CDR3 is CSVGRDSNQPQHF. The DNA of the CDR3 is TGCAGCGTTGGTCGGGATAGCAATCAGCCCCAGCATTTT.

This clone has at least ten counts. This rearrangement joins TRBV30 to TRBJ1-3; tentatively, D is TRBD1 (5 bases). The V and J ends lost 1 base and 0 bases respectively, with 10 bases between them. The CDR3 is 15 residues long. The V gene's germline CDR1 is GTSNPN and CDR2 SVGIG (reference sequence). CDR3 in amino acids: CAWSAKTDSGNTIYF. The CDR3 DNA follows: TGTGCCTGGAGTGCAAAGACAGACTCTGGAAACACCATATATTTT.

This chain joins TRBV6-6 and TRBJ1-6, with a tentative D call TRBD1 (5 bases). CDR1 MNHNY and CDR2 SVGAGI come from the germline V gene (reference sequence). The CDR3 extends over 15 amino acids. Trimming removed 0 bases at V and 7 bases at J, with 10 bases between. The CDR3 DNA reads TGTGCCAGCAGTTACTCGGCCGGGGGGAATTCACCCCTCCACTTT. Protein product: CASSYSAGGNSPLHF.

This chain connects TRBV5-1 to TRBJ2-3; 7 bases are a match to TRBD1. In germline, CDR1 is SGHRS, CDR2 YFSETQ. This CDR3 has 14 residues. V lost 2 bases, J lost 6 bases, and 6 bases stayed unmatched. In DNA, the CDR3 is TGCGCCAGCAGCTTAGAAACAGGGGAGGATACGCAGTATTTT. It is translated as CASSLETGEDTQYF.

The chain couples TRBV11-3 to TRBJ1-2, with a possible D match to TRBD1 (5 bases). This CDR3 comprises 13 residues. Germline-derived CDR1 and CDR2 are SGHNT and YENEEA. V lost 4 bases and J lost 5, with 11 bases in between. CDR3 sequence: CASSSRAGYGYTF. CDR3 nucleotides: TGTGCCAGCAGCTCCCGAGCAGGGTATGGCTACACCTTC.

The chain has TRBV11-2 and TRBJ1-5; D perhaps matches TRBD1 (5 bases). This CDR3 contains 13 residues. V lost 7 bases, J lost 7 bases, and 14 bases lay in between. Germline assignment: CDR1 SGHAT and CDR2 FQNNGV. CDR3 amino acids: CASTRGERQPQHF. The DNA of the CDR3 is TGTGCCAGCACTCGGGGGGAAAGACAGCCCCAGCATTTT.

V usage is TRBV20-1 and J usage is TRBJ2-7; TRBD1 matches at 10 bases. The V gene end was trimmed by 3 bases and the J gene end by 4 bases; junction bases not matched to a gene: 6. CDR1 is DFQATT, CDR2 SNEGSKA, per germline (reference sequence). The CDR3 sequence is 14 residues long. CDR3 DNA: TGCAGTGCTAGTCGTGCGGGACAGGGGTACGAGCAGTACTTC. This sequence encodes CSASRAGQGYEQYF.

This clone was recorded only once. This sequence joins TRBV6-2 or TRBV6-3 and TRBJ2-2, with D uncertain. The CDR3 spans 16 residues. Germline V CDR1 and CDR2: MNHEY, SVGEGT. V shed 6 bases and J shed 4 bases, with 18 bases lying between them. The CDR3 loop is CASSSPLAGSTGELFF. The DNA of the CDR3 is TGTGCCAGCAGCTCCCCCCTCGCCGGTTCCACCGGGGAGCTGTTTTTT.

The chain recombines TRBV9 with TRBJ1-5; 8 nucleotides line up with TRBD1. The CDR3 contains 16 residues. V shed 0 bases and J 4 bases; nucleotides not matched to a gene: 6. CDR1 is SGDLS, CDR2 YYNGEE, per germline. The CDR3 DNA reads TGTGCCAGCAGCGTAGGGGGACAGGCCGAAAATCAGCCCCAGCATTTT. This codes for CASSVGGQAENQPQHF.

The chain links TRBV3-1 (or the pseudogene TRBV3-2) to TRBJ1-1; possible D gene TRBD1, 6 bases. CDR1 and CDR2 from the germline V gene are LGHDT and YNNKEL (reference sequence). V was trimmed by 3 bases and J by 12 bases, leaving 20 bases between them. CDR3 length: 14 residues. DNA for the CDR3: TGTGCCAGCAGCCAGAGACAGGTCAAAACGGCGACTTTCTTT. Translation gives CASSQRQVKTATFF.

The chain is built from TRBV15 and TRBJ1-1; D call uncertain. Germline V gene data show CDR1 as LNHNV and CDR2 as YYDKDF (reference sequence). Trimming pared 3 bases from V and 1 base from J, leaving 9 bases between. This CDR3 is 14 amino acids long. The CDR3, as DNA: TGTGCCACCAGCAGTGAGACGGGGAACACTGAAGCTTTCTTT. Translating it yields CATSSETGNTEAFF.

The gene calls are TRBV3-1 (or the pseudogene TRBV3-2) and TRBJ2-3; 11 bases fit TRBD2. CDR3 length: 16 residues. The germline CDR1 and CDR2 sequences are LGHDT and YNNKEL (reference sequence). With V trimmed by 1 base and J by 6 bases, 6 bases remained unmatched. In nucleotides, the CDR3 is TGTGCCAGCAGCCAAGCTAGCGGGGGGCGAGCGGATACGCAGTATTTT. The encoded protein is CASSQASGGRADTQYF.

V is TRBV19 and J is TRBJ1-1; 8 bases match TRBD1. J was trimmed by 0 bases and V by 5 bases; bases with no gene match: 2. This CDR3 region has 14 residues. Germline lookup yields CDR1 LNHDA and CDR2 SQIVND (reference sequence). CDR3 sequence reads: CASSLDRVNTEAFF. CDR3 DNA: TGTGCCAGTAGTTTGGACAGGGTGAACACTGAAGCTTTCTTT.

This clone was observed a few times. The V call is TRBV2, the J call TRBJ1-5; tentative D call: TRBD1 (6 bases). This CDR3 has 12 residues. Trimming removed 8 bases from V and 14 bases from J, with 19 bases in between. The germline CDR1 and CDR2 sequences are SNHLY and FYNNEI. This chain's CDR3 is CASSIWTEPKHF. DNA for the CDR3: TGTGCCAGCTCAATTTGGACAGAGCCAAAGCATTTT.

J is TRBJ2-1 and V is TRBV9; 8 positions agree with TRBD1. The CDR3 is made up of 17 amino acids. The germline gives CDR1 SGDLS, CDR2 YYNGEE. The junction had 8 bases not matched to a gene; V was cut back by 0 bases and J by 3 bases. Written as DNA, the CDR3 is TGTGCCAGCAGCGTAGTCGAGGACAGGGCAGGCTACAATGAGCAGTTCTTC. Amino acids: CASSVVEDRAGYNEQFF.

The chain recombines TRBV6-5 with TRBJ2-2, with a possible D match to TRBD1 (5 bases). Germline V lookup: CDR1 MNHEY, CDR2 SVGAGI. Trimming cost V 10 bases and J 0 bases, with 12 bases left between them. This CDR3 comprises 14 residues. This CDR3 reads CATRRQTNTGELFF. In nucleotides, the CDR3 is TGTGCCACCCGGCGACAGACGAACACCGGGGAGCTGTTTTTT.